The 30 T cell receptor beta chains listed next were all sequenced from one sample in a study of vaccination and CD4 T cells after COVID-19. Specified treatment: roughly ten-day PBMC culture with coronavirus spike peptide pools or control peptides (ViraFEST assay). Their cognate antigens are unknown. Sequenced with the Oncomine TCR Beta short-read assay was DNA taken from cultured CD4+ T cells. Each CDR3 protein gets one entry after TCRdb re-called the PCR reads with MiXCR. The data show around 15,000 distinct CDR3 sequences, with about 44% seen just once and around 20% held by the top ten. The material sequenced was CD4+ T cells from blood, cultured in vitro, taken before SARS-CoV-2 vaccination. The origin of the receptors is a human donor who received a COVID-19 vaccine.

The chain uses TRBV6-1 and TRBJ2-4; 7 bases match TRBD2. Germline values: CDR1 MNHNS, CDR2 SASEGT. This CDR3 is built from 17 residues. Trimming at V came to 1 base and at J to 0 bases, leaving 6 bases not matched to a gene. The chain's CDR3 is CASSEGAGEVAKNIQYF. Written as DNA, the CDR3 is TGTGCCAGCAGTGAAGGTGCGGGGGAGGTAGCCAAAAACATTCAGTACTTC.

This clonotype was seen only a few times. The rearrangement links TRBV5-1 to TRBJ2-3; the match to TRBD1 covers 9 bases. The J segment lost 6 bases and the V segment lost 7 bases, leaving 9 bases of the junction unmatched. Germline lookup yields CDR1 SGHRS and CDR2 YFSETQ. This CDR3 has 14 amino acids. The CDR3 loop is CASRQGTGLDTQYF. The CDR3 DNA sequence: TGCGCCAGCCGCCAAGGGACAGGGCTTGATACGCAGTATTTT.

The chain employs TRBV4-2 and TRBJ2-5; 8 bases map to TRBD1. V lost 3 bases, J lost 1 base, and 4 bases stayed unmatched. The CDR3 contains 15 residues. CDR1 is LGHNA and CDR2 is YNFKEQ in the germline V gene. The chain's CDR3 is CASSHGGQVQETQYF. The CDR3 DNA follows: TGTGCCAGCAGCCACGGGGGACAGGTCCAAGAGACCCAGTACTTC.

The chain recombines TRBV20-1 with TRBJ2-1; 8 positions agree with TRBD2. Germline-derived CDR1 and CDR2 are DFQATT and SNEGSKA (reference sequence). J gave up 3 bases and V 1 base, and 2 bases lay outside the gene matches. The CDR3 consists of 14 residues. CDR3 sequence reads: CSARGGLDYNEQFF. In DNA, the CDR3 is TGCAGTGCTAGAGGGGGACTAGACTACAATGAGCAGTTCTTC.

The rearrangement links TRBV28 to TRBJ2-5; 7 nucleotides align to TRBD2. The CDR3 is 13 amino acids. V lost 8 bases to trimming and J lost 2 bases; unmatched junction nucleotides: 5. Germline CDR1 reads MDHEN; CDR2 reads SYDVKM. This chain's CDR3 is CASFNGGQETQYF. The CDR3 DNA reads TGTGCCAGCTTTAACGGGGGGCAAGAGACCCAGTACTTC.

The chain recombines TRBV20-1 with TRBJ1-6; a weak D match, TRBD1 (5 bases). The germline V gene encodes CDR1 DFQATT and CDR2 SNEGSKA (reference sequence). CDR3 length: 15 residues. Trimming stripped 0 bases from V and 10 bases from J, with 16 bases between. This CDR3 is CSARDSAEGRSPLHF. The CDR3 bases are TGCAGTGCTAGAGATTCGGCGGAGGGGAGGTCACCCCTCCACTTT.

This sequence joins TRBV12-3 or TRBV12-4 and TRBJ1-1; 7 nucleotides align to TRBD1. The CDR3 extends over 15 amino acids. With 4 bases clipped from V and 4 bases from J, the junction kept 9 bases outside the gene matches. The DNA of the CDR3 is TGTGCCAGCAGTTGGAGGCTACAGGGGTTCACTGAAGCTTTCTTT. Amino acid sequence: CASSWRLQGFTEAFF.

The count of this clonotype is one. The chain uses TRBV20-1 and TRBJ1-5, with D possibly TRBD1 on 5 matching bases. Germline V gives CDR1 DFQATT, CDR2 SNEGSKA (reference sequence). This CDR3 region has 15 residues. V shed 7 bases and J shed 3 bases, with 19 bases lying between them. CDR3 nucleotides: TGCAGTGAGGGGCTTTTGGACTCCGACAATCAGCCCCAGCATTTT. It encodes CSEGLLDSDNQPQHF.

The CDR3 region is CSARDSARGGSPLHF. The DNA for the CDR3 is TGCAGTGCTAGAGACTCGGCCAGGGGAGGTTCACCCCTCCACTTT. The gene calls are TRBV20-1 and TRBJ1-6, with D maybe TRBD1 (6 bases). The CDR3 covers 15 residues. The ends were cut back, 0 bases at V and 9 bases at J, with 15 bases in the middle. Germline loops: CDR1 DFQATT, CDR2 SNEGSKA (reference sequence).

V and J are TRBV6-1 and TRBJ2-7, with 7 bases matching TRBD1. This CDR3 spans 14 amino acids. The V segment lost 6 bases and the J segment 0 bases; nucleotides outside the gene matches: 5. Germline V CDR1 and CDR2: MNHNS, SASEGT. In DNA form, the CDR3 reads TGTGCCAGCAGACGACAGGGCAGCTCCTACGAGCAGTACTTC. This sequence encodes CASRRQGSSYEQYF.

The rearrangement uses TRBV6-1 and TRBJ1-2; D is possibly TRBD1 (5 bases). CDR1 and CDR2 from the germline V gene are MNHNS and SASEGT. This CDR3 contains 13 residues. Deletions cut 6 bases from V and 4 bases from J, with 12 bases between. CDR3 sequence (DNA): TGTGCCAGCAGGGGCCAGGGAGTCTATGGCTACACCTTC. Translation gives CASRGQGVYGYTF.

The sample holds a few counts of this clonotype. This chain links TRBV6-5 with TRBJ2-2; 12 bases agree with TRBD1. Trimming at V came to 4 bases and at J to 6 bases, leaving 3 bases not matched to a gene. CDR1 and CDR2 (germline): MNHEY, SVGAGI. This CDR3 region has 15 residues. The CDR3 DNA reads as TGTGCCAGCAGTTGGGGGACAGGGGGCGCCGGGGAGCTGTTTTTT. As protein: CASSWGTGGAGELFF.

The genes are TRBV5-1 and TRBJ2-7, with D unresolved. The CDR3 has 14 amino acids. Trimming removed 4 bases at V and 3 bases at J, with 14 bases between. CDR1 and CDR2 (germline): SGHRS, YFSETQ. CDR3: CASSRRGTNYEQYF. In DNA, the CDR3 is TGCGCCAGCAGCCGCCGAGGCACCAACTACGAGCAGTACTTC.

This clonotype showed up just once. CDR3 residues: CASSQEGGASGEQETQYF. The CDR3 nucleotides are TGTGCCAGCAGCCAAGAGGGGGGGGCTAGCGGGGAGCAAGAGACCCAGTACTTC. The chain couples TRBV3-1 to TRBJ2-5; TRBD2 aligns across 9 bases. V dropped 0 bases and J dropped 2; count of bases not matched to a gene: 10. The CDR3 sequence is 18 residues long. Per the germline V gene, CDR1 is LGHDT and CDR2 is YNNKEL (reference sequence).

The chain recombines TRBV20-1 with TRBJ1-4; D is undetermined. This CDR3 has 16 residues. V lost 2 bases and J lost 7, with 20 bases in between. CDR1 is DFQATT and CDR2 is SNEGSKA in the germline V gene (reference sequence). The CDR3 DNA is TGCAGTGCTAGATCTGATACCGGGAGAGGTCGTGAAAAACTGTTTTTT. This translates into CSARSDTGRGREKLFF.

The chain combines TRBV2 with TRBJ1-1; 7 nucleotides match TRBD1. V dropped 6 bases and J dropped 6; count of bases not matched to a gene: 16. Germline assignment: CDR1 SNHLY and CDR2 FYNNEI. The CDR3 length is 16 residues. Written as DNA, the CDR3 is TGTGCCAGCAGGAGAGGGGGCGGCTGGGGGAAGGCTGAAGCTTTCTTT. This encodes CASRRGGGWGKAEAFF.

The chain uses TRBV11-3 and TRBJ2-5; 12 nucleotides align to TRBD2. The CDR3 loop spans 15 amino acids. Germline values: CDR1 SGHNT, CDR2 YENEEA. V was clipped by 5 bases and J by 2 bases; unmatched bases: 3. Here the CDR3 reads CASSPLAGGQETQYF. DNA for the CDR3: TGTGCCAGCAGCCCGCTAGCGGGGGGGCAAGAGACCCAGTACTTC.

The J gene is TRBJ1-6, the V gene TRBV19, with 7 bases fitting TRBD1. Germline V gene lookup returns CDR1 LNHDA and CDR2 SQIVND (reference sequence). J gave up 5 bases and V 3 bases, and 4 bases lay outside the gene matches. The CDR3 is 15 amino acids. The CDR3 reads CASSMATGNNSPLHF. Here the CDR3 DNA reads TGTGCCAGTAGTATGGCGACAGGGAATAATTCACCCCTCCACTTT.

The chain joins TRBV6-1 to TRBJ2-7; the match to TRBD2 covers 8 bases. This CDR3 has 14 residues. Germline V gives CDR1 MNHNS, CDR2 SASEGT. After removal of 7 bases from V and 3 bases from J, the junction contained 8 bases not matched to a gene. The CDR3 sequence: CASTGWSGSYEQYF. CDR3 coding DNA: TGTGCCAGCACCGGTTGGAGCGGGAGCTACGAGCAGTACTTC.

The rearrangement links TRBV12-3 or TRBV12-4 to TRBJ2-7, with D tentatively TRBD2 (5 bases). Trimming removed 4 bases from V and 2 bases from J, with 6 bases in between. The CDR3 spans 12 residues. The chain's CDR3 is CASSSGTYEQYF. The DNA of the CDR3 is TGTGCCAGCAGTTCGGGGACCTACGAGCAGTACTTC.

The chain couples TRBV6-1 to TRBJ2-1; 10 bases align to TRBD2. This CDR3 region has 18 residues. The J segment lost 7 bases and the V segment lost 5 bases, leaving 17 bases of the junction unmatched. The germline gives CDR1 MNHNS, CDR2 SASEGT. DNA of the CDR3: TGTGCCAGCAGTCCGAGCGGGGGGGCCACCATAGAGAAAAATGAGCAGTTCTTC. This gives the protein CASSPSGGATIEKNEQFF.

V is TRBV2 and J is TRBJ2-2; 7 positions match TRBD1. V gave up 6 bases and J gave up 4 bases; unmatched junction bases: 5. This CDR3 region has 14 residues. From germline, CDR1 is SNHLY and CDR2 FYNNEI. This CDR3 is CASSRQGSTGELFF. As DNA, the CDR3 is TGTGCCAGCAGCCGACAGGGATCCACCGGGGAGCTGTTTTTT.

The V and J genes are TRBV20-1 and TRBJ1-2; D perhaps matches TRBD1 (6 bases). Germline loops: CDR1 DFQATT, CDR2 SNEGSKA (reference sequence). Trimming removed 6 bases from V and 2 bases from J, with 13 bases in between. The CDR3 covers 13 residues. The CDR3 sequence is CSAPGGSNYGYTF. CDR3 DNA: TGCAGTGCCCCGGGGGGCAGCAACTATGGCTACACCTTC.

This rearrangement joins TRBV5-1 to TRBJ1-5; 11 nucleotides line up with TRBD1. J was trimmed by 4 bases and V by 2 bases; bases with no gene match: 2. The germline CDR1 and CDR2 sequences are SGHRS and YFSETQ. The CDR3 is 15 residues long. CDR3 in amino acids: CASSFGTGGNQPQHF. The CDR3 DNA reads as TGCGCCAGCAGCTTCGGGACAGGGGGAAATCAGCCCCAGCATTTT.

This chain connects TRBV7-9 to TRBJ1-6; D not certain. Per the germline V gene, CDR1 is SEHNR and CDR2 is FQNEAQ (reference sequence). Trimming took off 0 bases at V and 11 bases at J, with 14 bases between the two ends. This CDR3 is 15 amino acids long. The CDR3 DNA reads as TGTGCCAGCAGCTTAGCGAAGGCGGGATCGACACCCCTCCACTTT. Its protein product is CASSLAKAGSTPLHF.

CDR3: CASSSEYRRTNSPLHF. The CDR3 bases are TGCGCCAGCAGCTCGGAATATCGTCGGACTAATTCACCCCTCCACTTT. The genes are TRBV5-1 and TRBJ1-6; D uncertain. V was trimmed by 3 bases and J by 6 bases, leaving 16 bases between them. Germline CDR1 is SGHRS and CDR2 is YFSETQ. This CDR3 has 16 amino acids.

V usage is TRBV7-9 and J usage is TRBJ2-3, with unresolved D. Trimming took 1 base from V and 4 from J, leaving 12 bases between them. Germline CDR1 SEHNR, CDR2 FQNEAQ (reference sequence). The CDR3 spans 15 residues. The CDR3 loop reads CASSLGGSRADTQYF. The CDR3 DNA reads as TGTGCCAGCAGCTTAGGCGGTTCGCGTGCAGATACGCAGTATTTT. The variable domain in full, completed from reference TRBV7-9 and TRBJ2-3, reads DTGVSQNPRHKITKRGQNVTFRCDPISEHNRLYWYRQTLGQGPEFLTYFQNEAQLEKSRLLSDRFSAERPKGSFSTLEIQRTEQGDSAMYLCASSLGGSRADTQYFGPGTRLTVL.

This clonotype was observed a single time. The rearrangement links TRBV24-1 to TRBJ1-4, with D maybe TRBD1 (6 bases). V was clipped by 6 bases and J by 7 bases, with 11 bases between them. In germline, CDR1 is KGHDR, CDR2 SFDVKD. This CDR3 contains 13 residues. CDR3 sequence: CATSRGLGEKLFF. Here the CDR3 DNA reads TGTGCCACCAGTAGGGGGTTAGGTGAAAAACTGTTTTTT.

This clonotype was counted a few times. CDR3 DNA sequence: TGTGCCAGCAGTTTAGTAAGGGGAGGGAACACTGAAGCTTTCTTT. The encoded protein is CASSLVRGGNTEAFF. The chain couples TRBV12-3 or TRBV12-4 to TRBJ1-1; D is possibly TRBD1 (5 bases). This CDR3 spans 15 amino acids. Deletions cut 1 base from V and 1 base from J, with 10 bases between.

This chain links TRBV30 with TRBJ2-2; 9 nucleotides align to TRBD1. The CDR3 spans 17 residues. CDR1 GTSNPN and CDR2 SVGIG come from the germline V gene (reference sequence). With 2 bases clipped from V and 6 bases from J, the junction kept 13 bases outside the gene matches. The CDR3 nucleotides are TGTGCCTGGAGTACTCAAGTGGACAGGGGATTTGCCGGGGAGCTGTTTTTT. Translated, it gives CAWSTQVDRGFAGELFF. Full variable domain (remainder filled in from reference TRBV30 and TRBJ2-2): SQTIHQWPATLVQPVGSPLSLECTVEGTSNPNLYWYRQAAGRGLQLLFYSVGIGQISSEVPQNLSASRPQDRQFILSSKKLLLSDSGFYLCAWSTQVDRGFAGELFFGEGSRLTVL.